The rows below give T cell receptor beta chains drawn from one sample of a study of blood T cell repertoires in COVID-19. Profiled with immunoSEQ multiplex PCR; TCRdb holds only in-frame clones, not every one. The sample records around 250,000 clones, 65% to 85% being singletons. Sequencing was done on a sample of peripheral blood. Receptor source: a man aged 80 or over with acute or convalescent COVID-19. Each CDR3 is given with its conserved first and last residue. D genes are given only for firm matches. Some rows have no size entry. The others give once, few or many, or a class for an expanded clone.

j_call d_call v_call clone_size cdr3_nt cdr3_aa
TRBJ1-3 - TRBV28 few TGTGCCAGCCTCACCAGGGTTCCGGGAAACACCATATATTTT CASLTRVPGNTIYF
TRBJ2-5 - TRBV6-5 - TGTGCCAGCAGGCAGGGGCGACAAGAGACCCAGTACTTC CASRQGRQETQYF
TRBJ1-1 - TRBV5-4 - TGTGCCAGCAGCTTCGAAACAGGGATGAACACTGAAGCTTTCTTT CASSFETGMNTEAFF
TRBJ2-6 TRBD1 TRBV6-5 - TGTGCCGGCAGCCGACAGGGTTCTGGGGCCAACGTCCTGACTTTC CAGSRQGSGANVLTF
TRBJ2-2 - TRBV24-1 - TGTGCCACCAGTGCCCCTAAGACCGGGGAGCTGTTTTTT CATSAPKTGELFF
TRBJ2-2 TRBD1 TRBV5-6 - TGTGCCAGCAGCTCCGGGACAGGGGTCACCGGGGAGCTGTTTTTT CASSSGTGVTGELFF
TRBJ1-2 TRBD1 TRBV29-1 - TGCAGCGTGGCTGACAGGGGGCGGGATGGCTACACCTTC CSVADRGRDGYTF
TRBJ1-4 TRBD1 TRBV2 - TGTGCCAGCCGGGGACAGGGGGCGAAGGGTGAAAAACTGTTTTTT CASRGQGAKGEKLFF
TRBJ2-1 TRBD2 TRBV3-1/TRBV3-2 once TGTGCCAGCAGCCCAACCGGGACTAGCGGGGGGCTCGGTGAGCAGTTCTTC CASSPTGTSGGLGEQFF
TRBJ1-2 TRBD1 TRBV5-1 - TGCGCCAGCAGCCCCACCGGGACAGGGGACTATGGCTACACCTTC CASSPTGTGDYGYTF
TRBJ1-2 - TRBV19 - TGTGCCAGTATGAACAGGGCCAACTATGGCTACACCTTC CASMNRANYGYTF
TRBJ2-5 - TRBV24-1 - TGTGCCACCAGTGATTCCAACGCCAGAGAGACCCAGTACTTC CATSDSNARETQYF
TRBJ2-1 - TRBV18 - TGTGCCAGCTCACCGGGAGCGAAGAGCTCCTACAATGAGCAGTTCTTC CASSPGAKSSYNEQFF
TRBJ2-7 - TRBV18 - TGTGCCAGCTCACCACCGGCAGGGACCTACGAGCAGTACTTC CASSPPAGTYEQYF
TRBJ2-7 TRBD2 TRBV3-1/TRBV3-2 - TGTGCCAGCAGCCAAGCCGGGACTAGCGGGTCAAAGCAGTACTTC CASSQAGTSGSKQYF
TRBJ2-6 TRBD2 TRBV10-3 - TGTGCCATCAGTGACGCGGGGGCTGGGGCCAACGTCCTGACTTTC CAISDAGAGANVLTF
TRBJ1-2 TRBD1 TRBV15 - TGTGCCACCGCATCCGGACAGGGAAGTACTAACTATGGCTACACCTTC CATASGQGSTNYGYTF
TRBJ1-2 TRBD1 TRBV10-3 - TGTGCCATCACAGGGGGCGATGGCTACACCTTC CAITGGDGYTF
TRBJ2-3 - TRBV7-6 - TGTGCCAGCAGCTTATGGAGCGGGAGCACAGATACGCAGTATTTT CASSLWSGSTDTQYF
TRBJ2-7 - TRBV1 - TGCACCAGCAGCCAAGTCCGCTACGAGCAGTACTTC CTSSQVRYEQYF
TRBJ2-1 - TRBV7-6 - TGTGCCAGCAGCCCCATGGGGGGAGGCCGGAATGAGCAGTTCTTC CASSPMGGGRNEQFF
TRBJ1-5 TRBD1 TRBV27 - TGTGCCAGCAGTCAAACAGGGGCGGTAAGAAATCAGCCCCAGCATTTT CASSQTGAVRNQPQHF
TRBJ2-7 - TRBV15 - TGTGCCACCAGCAGAGACCAGTACGAGCAGTACTTC CATSRDQYEQYF
TRBJ1-2 - TRBV4-1 - TGCGCCAGCAGCCAAGATCGCGGCAGTTCTCTCGGCTACACCTTC CASSQDRGSSLGYTF
TRBJ2-7 TRBD2 TRBV4-1 - TGCGCCAGCAGCCCGAATCTTTCTAGCGGGAGCTCCTACGAGCAGTACTTC CASSPNLSSGSSYEQYF
TRBJ1-4 TRBD1 TRBV7-2 - TGTGCCAGCAGCTTACCCGGACAGGGAAGTGAAAAACTGTTTTTT CASSLPGQGSEKLFF
TRBJ1-4 - TRBV30 - TGTGCCTGGAGTGTACTGTATAGGACAGCAAATGAAAAACTGTTTTTT CAWSVLYRTANEKLFF
TRBJ1-5 - TRBV6-4 - TGTGCCAGCAGTGACAGGGGCGTCATTCAGCCCCAGCATTTT CASSDRGVIQPQHF